Below, 21 T cell receptor beta chains from the same sample are listed, as sequenced in a study of shared clonotypes between healthy human individuals. Assay: immunoSEQ multiplex PCR; the TCRdb copy retains only in-frame clones and omits some. The sample includes a few million clones, more than 90% seen only once; the top ten take 0.11% to 0.15%. Sequencing was carried out using naive CD4+ T cells sorted from blood. The subset denotes: CD45RA+ positively selected. Receptor source: a man between 18 and 29 years old in good health.

The chain links TRBV5-1 to TRBJ1-6, with no clear D. V was clipped by 1 base and J by 0 bases, with 14 bases between them. CDR3 size: 18 residues. CDR1 and CDR2 (germline): SGHRS, YFSETQ. The CDR3 nucleotides are TGCGCCAGCAGCTTGAGGACGGTCGAGAGCTCCTATAATTCACCCCTCCACTTT. It translates to CASSLRTVESSYNSPLHF.

This clone has more than one count but fewer than ten. V is TRBV6-5 and J is TRBJ1-2; D not resolved. V was shortened by 5 bases and J by 4 bases, with 11 bases between the two germline ends. The germline V gene encodes CDR1 MNHEY and CDR2 SVGAGI. There are 13 residues in the CDR3. The CDR3 DNA follows: TGTGCCAGCAGTCGAGGACTCAGCTATGGCTACACCTTC. It translates to CASSRGLSYGYTF.

The chain couples TRBV11-2 to TRBJ2-1, with 9 positions matching TRBD2. CDR1 is SGHAT, CDR2 FQNNGV, per germline. Trimming cost V 2 bases and J 5 bases; bases outside gene matches: 13. This CDR3 has 18 amino acids. Written as DNA, the CDR3 is TGTGCCAGCAGCTTACGACAGGGAAGGACTAGCGTCAACAATGAGCAGTTCTTC. It is translated as CASSLRQGRTSVNNEQFF.

The chain couples TRBV7-2 to TRBJ2-1; weak D call: TRBD2 (6 bases). V dropped 1 base and J dropped 2 bases, with 9 bases sitting between them. Germline CDR1 is SGHTA and CDR2 is FQGNSA. CDR3 length: 15 residues. CDR3 DNA sequence: TGTGCCAGCAGCTTAGGGAGACTAGCCTACAATGAGCAGTTCTTC. This encodes CASSLGRLAYNEQFF.

The V and J genes are TRBV18 and TRBJ2-1; TRBD2 is a possible D gene (6 bases). This CDR3 comprises 14 residues. V was trimmed by 8 bases and J by 7 bases, leaving 18 bases between them. The germline gives CDR1 KGHSH, CDR2 LQKENI. The CDR3 loop is CASRPGLEGNEQFF. The DNA of the CDR3 is TGTGCCAGCCGACCGGGATTGGAGGGTAATGAGCAGTTCTTC.

The chain links TRBV5-4 to TRBJ1-2, with 8 bases that match TRBD1. Germline CDR1 reads SGHNT; CDR2 reads YYREEE (reference sequence). The CDR3 extends over 15 amino acids. V shed 5 bases and J 4 bases; nucleotides not matched to a gene: 10. The CDR3 sequence: CASSPPDRGSYGYTF. CDR3 nucleotides: TGTGCCAGCAGTCCTCCTGACAGGGGTAGCTATGGCTACACCTTC.

The V and J genes are TRBV30 and TRBJ2-5; either TRBD1 or TRBD2 may fit D (5 bases each). The assigned J gene may be wrong: the sequence end matches TRBJ2-7 better. The CDR3 totals 14 residues. The germline V gene encodes CDR1 GTSNPN and CDR2 SVGIG (reference sequence). As DNA, the CDR3 is TGTGCCTGGAGCTTCGACAGCGGTGTCTACGAGCAGTACTTC. Amino acids: CAWSFDSGVYEQYF.

This chain connects TRBV12-5 to TRBJ2-2; 7 positions match TRBD1. CDR1 LGHNT and CDR2 FRNRAP come from the germline V gene. V lost 7 bases, J lost 0 bases, and 14 bases stayed unmatched. CDR3 length equals 18 residues. The CDR3 DNA reads as TGTGCTAGTGCCCTTGGGGCTTGGGACAGTTCGAACACCGGGGAGCTGTTTTTT. It yields the protein CASALGAWDSSNTGELFF. Combining the CDR3 with reference TRBV12-5 and TRBJ2-2 gives the whole variable domain DARVTQTPRHKVTEMGQEVTMRCQPILGHNTVFWYRQTMMQGLELLAYFRNRAPLDDSGMPKDRFSAEMPDATLATLKIQPSEPRDSAVYFCASALGAWDSSNTGELFFGEGSRLTVL.

The chain carries TRBV29-1 and TRBJ2-2, with 8 bases lining up with TRBD1. The CDR3 has 14 residues. The germline gives CDR1 SQVTM, CDR2 ANQGSEA. J gave up 1 base and V 7 bases, and 5 bases lay outside the gene matches. CDR3 protein: CSAGGQGNTGELFF. The CDR3 DNA follows: TGCAGCGCAGGCGGACAGGGGAACACCGGGGAGCTGTTTTTT.

The gene calls are TRBV6-1 and TRBJ2-2, with 8 positions matching TRBD1. The CDR3 has 15 amino acids. Germline V gene data show CDR1 as MNHNS and CDR2 as SASEGT. With 2 bases clipped from V and 6 bases from J, the junction kept 5 bases outside the gene matches. In DNA form, the CDR3 reads TGTGCCAGCAGTGAAATCTGGACAGGGTCCGGGGAGCTGTTTTTT. Translated, it gives CASSEIWTGSGELFF.

This rearrangement joins TRBV2 to TRBJ2-7; D ambiguous. The CDR3 has 14 residues. Per germline, CDR1 SNHLY and CDR2 FYNNEI. The ends were cut back, 3 bases at V and 3 bases at J, with 12 bases in the middle. The CDR3 here is CASSDRGEVYEQYF. The CDR3 nucleotides read TGTGCCAGCAGTGATAGAGGAGAAGTCTACGAGCAGTACTTC. Complete variable domain (other parts from reference TRBV2 and TRBJ2-7): EPEVTQTPSHQVTQMGQEVILRCVPISNHLYFYWYRQILGQKVEFLVSFYNNEISEKSEIFDDQFSVERPDGSNFTLKIRSTKLEDSAMYFCASSDRGEVYEQYFGPGTRLTVT.

J is TRBJ2-2 and V is TRBV11-2; D is possibly TRBD2 (5 bases). Germline CDR1 and CDR2: SGHAT and FQNNGV. The CDR3 is made up of 17 amino acids. V was trimmed by 2 bases and J by 0 bases, leaving 13 bases between them. CDR3 nucleotides: TGTGCCAGCAGCTTACAATCGGCGGGCGCGAACACCGGGGAGCTGTTTTTT. Amino acid sequence: CASSLQSAGANTGELFF.

The chain recombines TRBV11-1 with TRBJ2-1; TRBD1 might be the D (5 bases). The germline V and J ends were trimmed by 1 base and 7 bases, with 8 bases remaining between them. The CDR3 extends over 13 amino acids. Germline values: CDR1 SGHAT, CDR2 FQDESV (reference sequence). CDR3 sequence reads: CASSLDPGNEQFF. The CDR3 bases are TGTGCCAGCAGCTTAGACCCAGGGAATGAGCAGTTCTTC. The full variable domain, completed using reference TRBV11-1 and TRBJ2-1, is EAEVAQSPRYKITEKSQAVAFWCDPISGHATLYWYRQILGQGPELLVQFQDESVVDDSQLPKDRFSAERLKGVDSTLKIQPAELGDSAMYLCASSLDPGNEQFFGPGTRLTVL.

The CDR3: CASSLQGEQFF. CDR3 nucleotide sequence: TGTGCCAGCAGCTTACAAGGTGAGCAGTTCTTC. J is TRBJ2-1 and V is TRBV7-2; D unresolved. This CDR3 spans 11 amino acids. CDR1 and CDR2 from the germline V gene are SGHTA and FQGNSA. Trimming removed 2 bases from V and 9 bases from J, with 5 bases in between.

CDR3 coding DNA: TGTGCCAGCAGCTTGGTGGACAGAGGAAGCAATCAGCCCCAGCATTTT. Translating gives CASSLVDRGSNQPQHF. The gene calls are TRBV5-8 and TRBJ1-5; D perhaps matches TRBD1 (6 bases). The CDR3 length is 16 residues. Per germline, CDR1 SGHTS and CDR2 YDEGEE. Trimming stripped 0 bases from V and 1 base from J, with 11 bases between. The complete variable domain, with remaining parts taken from reference TRBV5-8 and TRBJ1-5, reads EAGVTQSPTHLIKTRGQQATLRCSPISGHTSVYWYQQALGLGLQFLLWYDEGEERNRGNFPPRFSGRQFPNYSSELNVNALELEDSALYLCASSLVDRGSNQPQHFGDGTRLSIL.

This clone appeared a single time. The rearrangement links TRBV10-3 to TRBJ2-2; D not certain. This CDR3 contains 14 residues. The V and J ends lost 3 bases and 2 bases respectively, with 7 bases between them. The germline gives CDR1 ENHRY, CDR2 SYGVKD. The CDR3 is CAISDGKNTGELFF. The CDR3 DNA is TGTGCCATCAGTGATGGGAAAAACACCGGGGAGCTGTTTTTT.

This chain connects TRBV19 to TRBJ1-3, with a possible D match to TRBD1 (6 bases). The germline gives CDR1 LNHDA, CDR2 SQIVND (reference sequence). Trimming cost V 6 bases and J 0 bases, with 12 bases left between them. The CDR3 runs to 15 residues. CDR3 nucleotides: TGTGCCAGTAGCTTTACAGGGCGCTCTGGAAACACCATATATTTT. Translation gives CASSFTGRSGNTIYF.

A single count supports this clone. This chain links TRBV18 with TRBJ1-5, with a tentative D call TRBD1 (5 bases). The germline V gene has CDR1 KGHSH and CDR2 LQKENI. The V and J ends lost 4 bases and 4 bases respectively, with 11 bases between them. The CDR3 consists of 14 residues. CDR3 loop: CASSLQVENQPQHF. The CDR3 DNA sequence: TGTGCCAGCTCACTACAGGTCGAAAATCAGCCCCAGCATTTT.

This rearrangement joins TRBV6-1 to TRBJ1-3; tentative D call: TRBD1 (5 bases). The CDR3 consists of 16 residues. Trimming removed 2 bases from V and 1 base from J, with 12 bases in between. Germline values: CDR1 MNHNS, CDR2 SASEGT. The CDR3 coding sequence is TGTGCCAGCAGTGAAACACAGGTCGGTTCTGGAAACACCATATATTTT. This codes for CASSETQVGSGNTIYF.

The chain recombines TRBV6-6 with TRBJ2-3, with D unresolved. With 2 bases removed from V and 5 bases from J, the gap between germline ends came to 8 bases. The CDR3 spans 13 residues. The V gene's germline CDR1 is MNHNY and CDR2 SVGAGI (reference sequence). This CDR3 reads CASSYIRGDTQYF. CDR3 DNA sequence: TGTGCCAGCAGTTACATTCGAGGAGATACGCAGTATTTT.

This clone was recorded once. The V gene is TRBV4-1, the J gene TRBJ1-2; TRBD1 matches 7 bases. V lost 1 base to trimming and J lost 6 bases; unmatched junction nucleotides: 14. Germline lookup yields CDR1 MGHRA and CDR2 YSYEKL. This CDR3 contains 17 residues. The CDR3 region has the DNA TGCGCCAGCAGCCAAGTGATGGCAGGAGGGGGCATGAATGGCTACACCTTC. It codes for CASSQVMAGGGMNGYTF.